This TCR beta chain was captured by sequencing in a study of regulatory T cells in long-lasting Graves disease. Study-wide points: Small numbers of samples may have cut accuracy.

In its sample, this clonotype was seen many times. The target antigen is unknown. V was pared by 0 bases and J by 5 bases, with 17 bases between. The germline V gene has CDR1 SGHRS and CDR2 YFSETQ. The CDR3 has 16 amino acids. Library construction for TCR beta used iRepertoire HTBI primers and Arm-PCR of CDR3 regions. TCRdb independently ran MiXCR on the multiplex PCR reads; one entry per CDR3 protein. Of under 300,000 distinct CDR3 sequences in the sample, around 18% were seen once. Time point specified: newly diagnosed GD, antithyroid drugs for less than 3 months. The TCR library was made from RNA extracted from PBMCs.

This material consisted of peripheral blood mononuclear cells (PBMCs), taken at new diagnosis, from a patient treated with antithyroid drugs. The receptor comes from a female donor with Graves disease. The chain uses TRBV5-1 and TRBJ2-5; no clear D. The CDR3 sequence: CASSLGSHPAGETQYF. As DNA, the CDR3 is TGCGCCAGCAGCTTGGGGTCTCACCCCGCCGGGGAGACCCAGTACTTC. Combining the CDR3 with reference TRBV5-1 and TRBJ2-5 gives the whole variable domain KAGVTQTPRYLIKTRGQQVTLSCSPISGHRSVSWYQQTPGQGLQFLFEYFSETQRNKGNFPGRFSGRQFSNSRSEMNVSTLELGDSALYLCASSLGSHPAGETQYFGPGTRLLVL.